This T cell receptor beta chain emerged from a study of PD-1 blockade in classical Hodgkin lymphoma (dated by TCRdb to the early 2020s). Background on the whole study: Nivolumab dosing was 3 mg/kg intravenously every 2 weeks, continuing until either disease progression or unacceptable toxicity. The study used CyTOF and TCR beta sequencing to define a peripheral blood immune signature of response to PD-1 blockade in classical Hodgkin lymphoma.

The sample's time point label, in plain terms: cycle 1 day 1 (C1D1), immediately before nivolumab initiation. Every trial patient had relapsed following autologous stem cell transplantation, and prior brentuximab vedotin exposure was what differed among cohorts A, B and C. The trial cohort was composed of about 58 patients with relapsed/refractory classical Hodgkin lymphoma, for whom complete response, partial response or progressive disease was recorded as best overall response. Single-agent nivolumab was administered to trial patients in the multi-cohort phase II CheckMate 205 trial. An independent review committee assessed best overall response using the 2007 International Working Group response criteria. Trial PBMCs were collected just before the start of nivolumab (C1D1) and during therapy at cycle 2 day 1 and cycle 4 day 1. After peripheral blood was drawn into 8 mL Vacutainer Cell Preparation Tubes, PBMCs were isolated by centrifugation and then cryopreserved.

The paper's findings and limits, for the study overall: CD4+ but not CD8+ TCR diversity rose significantly by C4D1 (p=0.0027 vs p=0.16), most apparent in complete responders (p=0.02). The study was limited to a single clinical trial cohort, and causes of repertoire differences, possibly disease activity or prior therapy, remained undefined. Among trial patients, those achieving complete response had baseline diversity similar to that of newly diagnosed patients, while diversity was significantly lower in partial responders and progressors. Newly diagnosed patients were reported to have lower baseline TCR diversity than healthy donors, and relapsed/refractory patients were reported to have lower baseline TCR diversity still. Lower diversity was observed in patients in whom nivolumab was started less than 1 year after ASCT, and these patients were excluded from later analyses so that confounding by immune reconstitution would be avoided.

This clone has just a few counts. The specificity of this receptor is unknown. Base quality data are lacking; no much larger clone is found one base away. Genomic DNA was extracted with the Qiagen DNeasy kit from unsorted PBMCs and from negatively selected CD4+ and CD8+ fractions. Using primers that anneal to V and J segments, immunoSEQ multiplex PCR amplified the TCR beta CDR3 regions. A synthetic immune receptor repertoire was used to minimize amplification bias, and remaining bias was computationally removed after sequencing. The study's own analysis went as follows. Custom Python scripts were used to quantify repertoire diversity as the Shannon entropy index. Unsorted, CD4+ and CD8+ repertoires were analyzed separately, except in combined analyses where CD4+ and CD8+ sequences were merged in silico. A clone counted as expanded when the clone's frequency after treatment rose at least 2-fold relative to C1D1, and clones undetected at baseline were given a pseudocount of 0.5. Singleton clones were defined as clones with 0 or 1 copy at C1D1, and non-singleton clones were defined as clones with 2 or more copies. Clones expanded in unsorted samples were annotated as CD4+, CD8+ or unknown by matching protein sequences in sorted samples from the same patient. Wilcoxon tests were applied to paired samples to test diversity changes from C1D1 to C4D1. TCRdb stores this immuneACCESS table with in-frame sequences only. Part of the clones is absent; in the studies checked, under half of the shortfall reflects unresolved V genes, and no reason is known for the rest. That table supplies the V and J calls and clone size; D and trimming were determined from the DNA. Within this sample are approximately 65,000 clones, with around 88% of them counted one time only. The ten largest clonotypes hold 9.5% to 15% of the sample.

The CDR3 measures 15 amino acids from cysteine to phenylalanine. Only CDR3 DNA remains: 45 bases, in frame from the first base. The germline V gene specifies SGDLS as CDR1 and YYNGEE as CDR2. V loses 6 bases at its end and J loses 6 bases; junction bases beyond the gene matches: 7. The V gene is TRBV9 and the J gene is TRBJ2-2, and 11 junction bases match TRBD2. The specimen was peripheral blood mononuclear cells (PBMCs), collected at baseline. The clonotype comes from a human donor with classical Hodgkin lymphoma. The bases read TGTGCCAGCACATATAGCGGGGGGGCCGCCGGGGAGCTGTTTTTT. This encodes CASTYSGGAAGELFF.